These 21 T cell receptor beta chains originate from one sample sequenced in a study of T cells in Graves' hyperthyroidism and ophthalmopathy. RNA transcripts provided the source from which TCR beta CDR3 regions were amplified. The TCR CDR3 was amplified in a first-round RT-PCR using the HTBI primer set. One entry per CDR3 protein, called by TCRdb with MiXCR from the multiplex PCR reads. The sample lists about 550,000 distinct CDR3 sequences, roughly 20% occurring once. Sequenced: blood. Receptor source: a man aged 18 to 30 with Graves' hyperthyroidism.

This clonotype was seen a handful of times. The chain carries TRBV6-1 and TRBJ2-7, with D possibly matching TRBD1 (6 bases). Germline V CDR1 and CDR2: MNHNS, SASEGT. The CDR3 is 13 residues long. Trimming took off 8 bases at V and 4 bases at J, with 15 bases between the two ends. CDR3 DNA: TGTGCCAGCTTAGACAGGCCTCTATACGAGCAGTACTTC. The encoded protein is CASLDRPLYEQYF.

This clonotype was picked up many times. The chain recombines TRBV6-2 or TRBV6-3 with TRBJ2-7; 8 positions agree with TRBD1. This CDR3 spans 14 amino acids. Germline CDR1 is MNHEY and CDR2 is SVGEGT. The V segment lost 4 bases and the J segment 5 bases; nucleotides outside the gene matches: 7. This chain's CDR3 is CASSLDRGDHEQYF. CDR3 DNA: TGTGCCAGCAGTTTAGACAGGGGCGATCACGAGCAGTACTTC.

This clonotype was counted many times. The chain joins TRBV6-1 to TRBJ1-5; TRBD1 agrees at 9 bases. Germline CDR1 and CDR2: MNHNS and SASEGT. V gave up 7 bases and J gave up 3 bases; unmatched junction bases: 7. The CDR3 covers 15 residues. CDR3 sequence (DNA): TGTGCCAGCAACTCCGGGACAGGGCCCAATCAGCCCCAGCATTTT. Its translation is CASNSGTGPNQPQHF.

This clonotype was observed many times. The V gene is TRBV11-2, the J gene TRBJ1-1; the D is unclear. The germline CDR1 and CDR2 sequences are SGHAT and FQNNGV. With 7 bases removed from V and 4 bases from J, the gap between germline ends came to 10 bases. The CDR3 consists of 12 residues. Written as DNA, the CDR3 is TGTGCCAGCACCCTACGGAGCACTGAAGCTTTCTTT. It encodes CASTLRSTEAFF.

This clonotype was counted many times. The CDR3 nucleotides are TGTGCCAGCTCGACCGGGACAGCGTTTGAGCAGTACTTC. This translates into CASSTGTAFEQYF. The chain is built from TRBV12-3 or TRBV12-4 and TRBJ2-7; 7 bases fit TRBD1. The V gene end was trimmed by 8 bases and the J gene end by 7 bases; junction bases not matched to a gene: 11. The CDR3 spans 13 residues.

This chain joins TRBV12-3 or TRBV12-4 and TRBJ1-2, with 9 bases that match TRBD1. Germline trimming cut 5 bases from V and 7 bases from J; bases unmatched to any gene: 5. CDR3 length equals 13 residues. The chain's CDR3 is CASSPTGGTGYTF. CDR3 coding DNA: TGTGCCAGCAGTCCTACAGGGGGCACTGGCTACACCTTC.

The DNA for the CDR3 is TGTGCCAGCACCCCCTGGCGGGACAGGGGCGAGCAGTACTTC. This encodes CASTPWRDRGEQYF. This chain joins TRBV7-8 and TRBJ2-7, with 10 positions matching TRBD1. CDR3 size: 14 residues. The V segment lost 7 bases and the J segment 6 bases; nucleotides outside the gene matches: 9. Germline CDR1 reads SGHVS; CDR2 reads FQNEAQ.

This clonotype showed up many times. This chain links TRBV12-3 or TRBV12-4 with TRBJ2-1; 11 positions agree with TRBD2. CDR3 length: 16 residues. J lost 7 bases, V lost 7 bases, and 12 bases had no gene match. The CDR3 is CASMIAGGPIGNEQFF. CDR3 coding DNA: TGTGCCAGCATGATAGCGGGGGGGCCCATAGGGAATGAGCAGTTCTTC.

The chain uses TRBV5-1 and TRBJ2-7; D tentatively fits TRBD1 or TRBD2 (6 bases each). The CDR3 loop spans 14 amino acids. Trimming left V 0 bases short and J 6 bases short, with 13 bases between. Germline CDR1 and CDR2: SGHRS and YFSETQ. CDR3 sequence reads: CASSLEGGISEQYF. The CDR3 DNA sequence: TGCGCCAGCAGCTTGGAGGGGGGTATAAGCGAGCAGTACTTC.

This clonotype showed up many times. CDR3 nucleotide sequence: TGTGCCAGCAGTGAACTTAGGGGATACTCCTACGAGCAGTACTTC. Residues: CASSELRGYSYEQYF. The chain recombines TRBV2 with TRBJ2-7; the D gene is possibly TRBD1 (5 bases). Trimming stripped 2 bases from V and 0 bases from J, with 11 bases between. This CDR3 comprises 15 residues. Germline V gene data show CDR1 as SNHLY and CDR2 as FYNNEI. Full variable domain (remainder filled in from reference TRBV2 and TRBJ2-7): EPEVTQTPSHQVTQMGQEVILRCVPISNHLYFYWYRQILGQKVEFLVSFYNNEISEKSEIFDDQFSVERPDGSNFTLKIRSTKLEDSAMYFCASSELRGYSYEQYFGPGTRLTVT.

In its sample, this clonotype was seen many times. This chain uses TRBV30 with TRBJ1-5; D gene unclear. The CDR3 loop spans 14 amino acids. CDR1 and CDR2 from the germline V gene are GTSNPN and SVGIG (reference sequence). Trimming left V 0 bases short and J 3 bases short, with 9 bases between. CDR3 DNA sequence: TGTGCCTGGAGTGTACCGAGGGTCAATCAGCCCCAGCATTTT. It translates to CAWSVPRVNQPQHF.

The chain carries TRBV12-3 or TRBV12-4 and TRBJ2-6; D possibly matches TRBD1 or TRBD2 (6 bases each). CDR3 length: 15 amino acids. V was cut by 11 bases and J by 0 bases, with 14 bases left in between. CDR3 region: CAGGRGDSGANVLTF. CDR3 bases: TGTGCCGGAGGAAGGGGGGACTCTGGGGCCAACGTCCTGACTTTC.

This clonotype has more than one count but fewer than ten. A junction boundary mismatches the germline segment, possibly from a read error. The chain recombines TRBV19 with TRBJ1-5; the D gene is possibly TRBD1 (6 bases). The CDR3 is 15 residues long. CDR1 and CDR2 (germline): LNHDA, SQIVND (reference sequence). CDR3 DNA sequence: TGTGCCAGTAGACCTCAGGGGTATAGCAATCAGTCCCAGCATTTT. It is translated as CASRPQGYSNQSQHF.

This clonotype was detected a few times. The chain couples TRBV12-3 or TRBV12-4 to TRBJ2-6, with a possible D match to TRBD1 (5 bases). V lost 3 bases to trimming and J lost 3 bases, with 15 bases between them. CDR3 length: 17 residues. The CDR3 nucleotides are TGTGCCAGCAGTTTTCAGCAGGGCCTAGGTGGGGCCAACGTCCTGACTTTC. Its protein product is CASSFQQGLGGANVLTF.

At least ten counts were recorded for this clonotype. CDR3 in amino acids: CASSFSPQGQGYGYTF. The CDR3 DNA follows: TGTGCCAGCAGTTTCTCCCCGCAGGGACAGGGCTATGGCTACACCTTC. The chain links TRBV12-3 or TRBV12-4 to TRBJ1-2; 9 bases match TRBD1. The V and J ends lost 3 bases and 4 bases, in that order; junction bases with no gene match: 9. The CDR3 consists of 16 residues.

The chain employs TRBV7-9 and TRBJ2-5; TRBD2 aligns across 10 bases. The germline V gene encodes CDR1 SEHNR and CDR2 FQNEAQ (reference sequence). Germline trimming cut 8 bases from V and 7 bases from J; bases unmatched to any gene: 10. The length of the CDR3 is 14 residues. The CDR3 DNA is TGTGCCAGCGGTGTAGCGGGGGGCGACGGGACCCAGTACTTC. It specifies CASGVAGGDGTQYF.

CDR3 sequence reads: CASSRRGQGRETQYF. The CDR3 DNA follows: TGCGCCAGCAGCCGGAGGGGACAGGGACGGGAGACCCAGTACTTC. The V gene is TRBV5-1, the J gene TRBJ2-5; 9 nucleotides match TRBD1. The ends lost 4 bases at V and 5 bases at J; junction bases unmatched: 9. CDR1 and CDR2 (germline): SGHRS, YFSETQ. The CDR3 has 15 residues.

The CDR3 region has the DNA TGTGCCTGGAGTGGGGGAGATAATAGGGAGCAGTACTTC. The encoded protein is CAWSGGDNREQYF. The chain recombines TRBV30 with TRBJ2-7; possibly TRBD2 for D (5 bases). The germline CDR1 and CDR2 sequences are GTSNPN and SVGIG (reference sequence). Trimming stripped 1 base from V and 7 bases from J, with 14 bases between. CDR3 length: 13 amino acids.

V gene TRBV6-1 combines with J gene TRBJ2-2; D may match TRBD1 or TRBD2 (6 bases each). The CDR3 length is 16 residues. Deletions cut 6 bases from V and 6 bases from J, with 20 bases between. Germline V lookup: CDR1 MNHNS, CDR2 SASEGT. The CDR3 DNA sequence: TGTGCCAGCAGCGGAGGGGGACACAACATTCCCGGGGAGCTGTTTTTT. Protein sequence: CASSGGGHNIPGELFF.

This clonotype occurred a few times. The genes are TRBV18 and TRBJ2-2, with 7 bases that match TRBD1. V shed 2 bases, J shed 7 bases, and the junction held 1 base outside the gene matches. CDR3 length: 13 residues. CDR1 is KGHSH and CDR2 is LQKENI in the germline V gene. The chain's CDR3 is CASSPGQVGELFF. In DNA, the CDR3 is TGTGCCAGCTCACCAGGACAGGTCGGGGAGCTGTTTTTT.

This clonotype was found many times. The J gene is TRBJ1-1, the V gene TRBV2; 11 bases fit TRBD1. The CDR3 has 13 residues. Trimming removed 6 bases from V and 4 bases from J; junction bases left unmatched: 1. Germline assignment: CDR1 SNHLY and CDR2 FYNNEI. The CDR3 bases are TGTGCCAGCAGGGACAGGGGGCCCACTGAAGCTTTCTTT. Protein product: CASRDRGPTEAFF.